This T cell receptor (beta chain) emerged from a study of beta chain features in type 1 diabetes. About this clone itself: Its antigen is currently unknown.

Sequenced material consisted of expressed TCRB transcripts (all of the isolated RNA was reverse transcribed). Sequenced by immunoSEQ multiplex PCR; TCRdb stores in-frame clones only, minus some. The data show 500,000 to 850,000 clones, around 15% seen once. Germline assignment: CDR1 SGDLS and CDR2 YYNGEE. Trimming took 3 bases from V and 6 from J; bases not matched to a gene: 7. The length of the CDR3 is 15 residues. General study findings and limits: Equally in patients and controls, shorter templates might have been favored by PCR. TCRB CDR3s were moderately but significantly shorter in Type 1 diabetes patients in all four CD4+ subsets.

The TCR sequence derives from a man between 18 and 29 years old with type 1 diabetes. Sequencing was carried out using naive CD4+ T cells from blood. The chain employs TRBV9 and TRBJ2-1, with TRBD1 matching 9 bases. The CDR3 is CASSAFAGQGNEQFF. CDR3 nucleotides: TGTGCCAGCAGCGCTTTTGCGGGACAGGGCAATGAGCAGTTCTTC.